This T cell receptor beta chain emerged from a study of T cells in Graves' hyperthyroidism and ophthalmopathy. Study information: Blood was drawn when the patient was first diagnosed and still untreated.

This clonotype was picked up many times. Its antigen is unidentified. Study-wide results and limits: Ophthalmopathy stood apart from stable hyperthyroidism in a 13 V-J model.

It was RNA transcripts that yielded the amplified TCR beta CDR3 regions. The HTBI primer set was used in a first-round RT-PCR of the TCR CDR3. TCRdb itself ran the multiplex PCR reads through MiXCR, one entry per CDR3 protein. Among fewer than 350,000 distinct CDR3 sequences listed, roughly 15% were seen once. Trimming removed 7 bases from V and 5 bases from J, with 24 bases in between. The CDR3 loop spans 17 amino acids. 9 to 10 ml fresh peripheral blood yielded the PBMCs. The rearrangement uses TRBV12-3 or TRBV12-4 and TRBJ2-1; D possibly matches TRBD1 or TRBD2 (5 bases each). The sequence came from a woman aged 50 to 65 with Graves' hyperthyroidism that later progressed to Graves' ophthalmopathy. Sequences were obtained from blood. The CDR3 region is CASNRRRRADSHNEQFF. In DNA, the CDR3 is TGTGCCAGCAACAGGAGGAGAAGAGCGGATTCTCACAATGAGCAGTTCTTC.